The T cell receptor beta chain under discussion was sequenced for a study of T-cell reconstitution after alpha-beta-depleted transplantation in children (dated by TCRdb to 2016 to 2017). About the full investigation: T-cell immune reconstitution after TCRalphabeta/CD19-depleted allogeneic hematopoietic cell transplantation in children was quantitatively tracked in the study by means of TCR repertoire profiling.

In the paper's terms, the treatment or condition label means: allogeneic hematopoietic cell transplantation with graft depleted of TCRalphabeta T cells and CD19 B cells. The transplant recipients were children given TCRalphabeta/CD19-depleted allogeneic hematopoietic cell grafts. As encoded in the germline V gene, CDR1 is SGHRS while CDR2 is YFSETQ. The CDR3 spans 17 residues, from the cysteine through the phenylalanine. Of all the DNA, just the CDR3 is kept, 51 bases in frame from base 1. Clipping removes 0 bases from V and 1 base from J, with 7 as the unmatched junction base count. Libraries were prepared through PCR. TCRdb names Illumina HiSeq 2500 as the instrument used. Molecular barcoding was employed in the preparation of TCR libraries, with unique molecular identifiers being used to normalize TCRbeta repertoire quantification. Clones were called with MiXCR by TCRdb after fastp trimmed the public reads at Q25, and only in-frame beta chains were retained. Each CDR3 protein gets just one entry, which takes the most common genes and DNA from the rows behind it. For this sample there are 500,000 or so distinct CDR3 sequences; about an eighth appear just once. The top ten clonotypes cover 11% to 15% of the sample.

The study at large found these results: Apparently early alphabetaT-cell count recovery about two months after transplant reportedly relied on only several hundred rapidly expanded clones derived from non-depleted graft cells. The frequencies of hyperexpanded clones fell over the following months, and after one year, T-cell counts and TCRbeta diversity were mostly attributed to newly produced T cells. In some patients, high TCRbeta diversity at day 60 was attributed to recipient T cells and intrathymic progenitors that had survived conditioning.

As for this clonotype: Its binding antigen is unknown. Base qualities are not recorded, but no much larger clone differs from it by a single base.

The receptor's source is a female patient between 2 and 15 years old who had a stem cell transplant for aplastic anemia, so the T cells may come from the graft donor. The sequencing used PBMCs, mostly from graft donor cells, collected 180 days after TCRalphabeta/CD19-depleted stem cell transplant. The chain employs TRBV5-1 and TRBJ2-5; 9 central nucleotides agree with TRBD2. The nucleotide sequence reads as follows: TGCGCCAGCAGCTTGGGGACTAGCGTGAGAATCCAAGAGACCCAGTACTTC. Its protein product is CASSLGTSVRIQETQYF.